The entry that follows covers one T cell receptor beta chain sequence. The data originate from a study of control samples from healthy donors and cancer patients. CDR1 is SNHLY and CDR2 is FYNNEI in the germline V gene. There are 16 residues in the CDR3. V was pared by 1 base and J by 3 bases, with 10 bases between. TCRdb's table, derived via immunoSEQ multiplex PCR, lists solely in-frame clones and lacks some. The sample records under 15,000 clones, about 92% being singletons. The sequencing input was PBMCs. The clonotype was recovered from a man older than 75 with lung cancer. The gene calls are TRBV2 and TRBJ2-6; D is possibly TRBD2 (5 bases). The CDR3 loop is CASSEGTGNGANVLTF. In DNA form, the CDR3 reads TGTGCCAGCAGTGAAGGGACCGGGAATGGGGCCAACGTCCTGACTTTC. The whole variable domain, filled in from reference TRBV2 and TRBJ2-6, reads EPEVTQTPSHQVTQMGQEVILRCVPISNHLYFYWYRQILGQKVEFLVSFYNNEISEKSEIFDDQFSVERPDGSNFTLKIRSTKLEDSAMYFCASSEGTGNGANVLTFGAGSRLTVL.